Included here is one T cell receptor beta chain sequence, with context. Authors' analysis steps: Reference gene primer amplification gave estimated nucleated cell counts. Clones were sequenced by immunoSEQ multiplex PCR, and TCRdb holds only the in-frame ones, with some missing. V, J and clone size are taken as reported in that table, and D and trimming were inferred from the DNA itself. The data contain more than 150,000 clones, 75% to 90% of them singletons. This sample was included in a study of blood T cell repertoires in COVID-19. Study details: PBMCs, B-cell-depleted T cells, or T cells were the source of the cDNA or gDNA that made up the material.

This receptor was obtained from a man between 65 and 79 years old with active or convalescent COVID-19. Sequenced sample: peripheral blood.

This CDR3 reads CASSDKTANTDTQYF. Here the CDR3 DNA reads TGTGCCAGCAGTGATAAGACTGCCAACACAGATACGCAGTATTTT. This chain connects TRBV25-1 to TRBJ2-3; D remains ambiguous. The V and J ends lost 3 bases and 2 bases respectively, with 12 bases between them. Per germline, CDR1 MGHDK and CDR2 SYGVNS. The CDR3 contains 15 residues. The whole variable domain, filled in from reference TRBV25-1 and TRBJ2-3, reads EADIYQTPRYLVIGTGKKITLECSQTMGHDKMYWYQQDPGMELHLIHYSYGVNSTEKGDLSSESTVSRIRTEHFPLTLESARPSHTSQYLCASSDKTANTDTQYFGPGTRLTVL.